These 7 T cell receptor beta chains were all obtained from the same sample, sequenced in a study of radiotherapy plus CTLA-4 blockade in lung cancer. Using immunoSEQ multiplex PCR, the repertoire was profiled, and TCRdb retains in-frame clones only, with some absent. Of tens of thousands of clones listed, 79% are singletons. Sequencing used peripheral blood, obtained from a patient treated with radiotherapy plus ipilimumab. The receptors were sampled from a human donor with non-small cell lung cancer who had a complete response to radiotherapy plus ipilimumab.

The V call is TRBV15, the J call TRBJ1-6; D not resolved. The germline V gene encodes CDR1 LNHNV and CDR2 YYDKDF (reference sequence). The CDR3 runs 16 residues. The V gene lost 0 bases and the J gene lost 6 bases, with 12 bases spanning the gap. DNA for the CDR3: TGTGCCACCAGCAGAGATCGAGGCAGACCTAATTCACCCCTCCACTTT. This codes for CATSRDRGRPNSPLHF.

This clone was seen once. The chain combines TRBV29-1 with TRBJ1-3; D is possibly TRBD1 (6 bases). There are 13 residues in the CDR3. The ends were cut back, 3 bases at V and 3 bases at J, with 9 bases in the middle. The germline CDR1 and CDR2 sequences are SQVTM and ANQGSEA. CDR3 nucleotides: TGCAGCGTTGATCCCAGGGGTGGAAACACCATATATTTT. This encodes CSVDPRGGNTIYF.

The rearrangement joins TRBV6-5 to TRBJ1-2; perhaps TRBD1 as D (5 bases). Germline loops: CDR1 MNHEY, CDR2 SVGAGI. There are 12 residues in the CDR3. Trimming removed 6 bases from V and 3 bases from J, with 8 bases in between. In DNA, the CDR3 is TGTGCCAGCAGACGGGGGGACTATGGCTACACCTTC. Amino acids: CASRRGDYGYTF.

The chain has TRBV4-3 and TRBJ2-2, with TRBD1 matching 7 bases. The J segment lost 5 bases and the V segment lost 0 bases, leaving 3 bases of the junction unmatched. Germline CDR1 LGHNA, CDR2 YSLEER. CDR3 length equals 15 residues. In DNA form, the CDR3 reads TGCGCCAGCAGCCAAGAGTCGACAGGGACCGGGGAGCTGTTTTTT. This encodes CASSQESTGTGELFF.

The chain combines TRBV19 with TRBJ2-3; the D gene is possibly TRBD2 (5 bases). Germline CDR1 LNHDA, CDR2 SQIVND (reference sequence). V lost 1 base and J 0 bases, leaving 11 bases between the germline ends. The CDR3 extends over 16 amino acids. CDR3 in DNA: TGTGCCAGTAGTATAGGGCGGGCCTTTAGCACAGATACGCAGTATTTT. Encoded protein: CASSIGRAFSTDTQYF.

V and J are TRBV19 and TRBJ1-2; no reliable D call. V was pared by 5 bases and J by 2 bases, with 12 bases between. This CDR3 is 14 amino acids long. Germline V gene data show CDR1 as LNHDA and CDR2 as SQIVND (reference sequence). The CDR3 spells CASSPSGENYGYTF. As DNA, the CDR3 is TGTGCCAGTAGTCCGTCCGGGGAAAACTATGGCTACACCTTC.

This clone was detected a few times. The V call is TRBV6-6, the J call TRBJ2-7; D possibly corresponds to TRBD1 (6 bases). Germline CDR1 is MNHNY and CDR2 is SVGAGI (reference sequence). This CDR3 comprises 13 residues. V gave up 2 bases and J gave up 5 bases, with 10 bases separating them. The CDR3 region has the DNA TGTGCCAGCAGTTACGAATACAGGGACGAGCAGTACGTC. This gives the protein CASSYEYRDEQYV.